This T cell receptor beta chain was documented in a study of post-analysis software for immune sequencing data. Study summary: Patients with relapsing-remitting, secondary progressive and progressive-relapsing multiple sclerosis courses were all represented. General study results and limits: The study found TRBV5-6, TRBV5-1 and TRBV20-1 among five or six TRBV segments more frequent in patients than controls. Controls' normalized Chao1 diversity significantly exceeded that of multiple sclerosis patients.

This clonotype turned up a few times. What it binds is not known. The CDR3 covers 14 residues. Germline loops: CDR1 MNHEY, CDR2 SVGAGI. The V gene lost 6 bases and the J gene lost 1 base, with 12 bases spanning the gap. Every TCR beta cDNA library bore unique molecular identifiers. One entry per CDR3 protein, called by TCRdb with MiXCR from the PCR reads. The repertoire holds about 540,000 distinct CDR3 sequences, with around a third as singletons. This clonotype was sampled from a girl aged 2-17 years with multiple sclerosis. Sequenced material: blood. The chain has TRBV6-5 and TRBJ1-1; D gene unclear. The CDR3 here is CASSPDGTNTEAFF. CDR3 DNA: TGTGCCAGCAGCCCGGACGGTACGAACACTGAAGCTTTCTTT.